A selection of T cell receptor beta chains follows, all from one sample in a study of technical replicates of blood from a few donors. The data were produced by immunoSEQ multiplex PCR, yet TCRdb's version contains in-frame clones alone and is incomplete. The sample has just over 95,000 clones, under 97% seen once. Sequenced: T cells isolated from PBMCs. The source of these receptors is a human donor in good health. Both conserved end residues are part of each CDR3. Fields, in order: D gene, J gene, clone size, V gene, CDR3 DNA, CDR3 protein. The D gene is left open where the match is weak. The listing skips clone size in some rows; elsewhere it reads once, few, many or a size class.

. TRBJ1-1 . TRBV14 TGTGCCAGCCGGACGGGAGCGGGAACTGAAGCTTTCTTT CASRTGAGTEAFF
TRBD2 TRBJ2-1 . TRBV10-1 TGCGCCAGCAGTGAGTCGTGGCTAGCGGGAAGCAATGAGCAGTTCTTC CASSESWLAGSNEQFF
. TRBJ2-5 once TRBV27 TGTGCCAGCAGTTTTGTAGCCCTGGAGACCCAGTACTTC CASSFVALETQYF
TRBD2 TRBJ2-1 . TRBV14 TGTGCCAGCAGTTACGGGACTAGTTACAATGAGCAGTTCTTC CASSYGTSYNEQFF
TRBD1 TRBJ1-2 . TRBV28 TGTGCCAGCAGTTTAGGACAGGGGAATTATGGCTACACCTTC CASSLGQGNYGYTF
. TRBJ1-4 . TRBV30 TGTGCCTGGAGTACAAGAAGGGGGTCAACTAATGAAAAACTGTTTTTT CAWSTRRGSTNEKLFF
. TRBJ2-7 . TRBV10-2 TGCGCCAGCAGTGAGTCCCCCTACTCCTACGAGCAGTACTTC CASSESPYSYEQYF
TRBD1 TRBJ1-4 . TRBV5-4 TGTGCCAGCAGCCTTGAGAACGGACAGGGGCCTATCTCTAATGAAAAACTGTTTTTT CASSLENGQGPISNEKLFF
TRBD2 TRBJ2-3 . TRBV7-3 TGTGCCAGCAGCTTCGGTGGCGGGGGGGCCGCAGATACGCAGTATTTT CASSFGGGGAADTQYF
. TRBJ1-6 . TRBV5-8 TGTGCCAGCAGCTTGTATCGTGGACAGAATTCACCCCTCCACTTT CASSLYRGQNSPLHF
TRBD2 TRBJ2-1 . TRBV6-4 TGTGCCAGCTCGAGACTAGCGGGCCCCTACAATGAGCAGTTCTTC CASSRLAGPYNEQFF
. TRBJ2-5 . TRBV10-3 TGTGCCATCAGTGACCACTTGACCCAGTACTTC CAISDHLTQYF
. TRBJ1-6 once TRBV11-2 TGTGCCAGCAGCTTATTGGGACAACTCAATTCACCCCTCCACTTT CASSLLGQLNSPLHF
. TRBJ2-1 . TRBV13 TGTGCCAGCAGCTTAGAAGGAGGGGGCGGGTACAATGAGCAGTTCTTC CASSLEGGGGYNEQFF
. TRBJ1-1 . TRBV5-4 TGTGCCAGCAGCTCCGACAACGTTGAAGCTTTCTTT CASSSDNVEAFF
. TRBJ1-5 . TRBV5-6 TGTGCCAGCAGCTTGGCCAAGCGGGGTTCCTATCAGCCCCAGCATTTT CASSLAKRGSYQPQHF
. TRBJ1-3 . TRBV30 TGTGCCTGTCCTACCGCGGGGGGGCCTACGGGAAACACCATATATTTT CACPTAGGPTGNTIYF
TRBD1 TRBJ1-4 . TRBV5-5 TGTGCCAGCAGGTTCACAGGGGTCACTAATGAAAAACTGTTTTTT CASRFTGVTNEKLFF
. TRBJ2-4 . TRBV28 TGTGCCAGCAGTTTCTTACGATCTGGGGGACAAAACTCAGCCAAAAACATTCAGTACTTC CASSFLRSGGQNSAKNIQYF
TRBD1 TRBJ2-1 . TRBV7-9 TGTGCCAGCAGCTCAGGGACAGCTAAATTCAATGAGCAGTTCTTC CASSSGTAKFNEQFF
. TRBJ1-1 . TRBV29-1 TGCAGCGTTGAATGGGGGGTAGGCACTGAAGCTTTCTTT CSVEWGVGTEAFF